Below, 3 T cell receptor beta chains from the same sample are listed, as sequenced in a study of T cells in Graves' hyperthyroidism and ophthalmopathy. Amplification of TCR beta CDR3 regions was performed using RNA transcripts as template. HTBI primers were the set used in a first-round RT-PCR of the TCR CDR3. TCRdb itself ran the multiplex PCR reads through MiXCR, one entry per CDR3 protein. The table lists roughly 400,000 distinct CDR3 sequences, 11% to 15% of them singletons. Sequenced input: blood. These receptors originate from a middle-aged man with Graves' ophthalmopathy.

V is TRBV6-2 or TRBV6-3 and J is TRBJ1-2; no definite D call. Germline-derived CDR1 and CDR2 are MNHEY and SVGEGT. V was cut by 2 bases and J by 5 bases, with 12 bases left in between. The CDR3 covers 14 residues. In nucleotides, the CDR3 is TGTGCCAGCAGTTACAACGGAGCGGGGTATGGCTACACCTTC. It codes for CASSYNGAGYGYTF.

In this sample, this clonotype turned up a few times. The CDR3 region has the DNA TGTGCCAGCAGCCCATCCCTCAGGGTTACGAATGAAAAACTGTTTTTT. Residues: CASSPSLRVTNEKLFF. The chain uses TRBV7-9 and TRBJ1-4; possibly TRBD1 for D (5 bases). There are 16 residues in the CDR3. The V end was cut by 5 bases, the J end by 5 bases, with 18 bases between. Germline V gene sequence: CDR1 SEHNR, CDR2 FQNEAQ (reference sequence).

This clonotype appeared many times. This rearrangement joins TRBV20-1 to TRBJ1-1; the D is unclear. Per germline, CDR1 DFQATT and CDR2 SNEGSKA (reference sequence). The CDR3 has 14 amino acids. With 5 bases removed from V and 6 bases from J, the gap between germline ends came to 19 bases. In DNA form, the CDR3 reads TGCAGTGCTGAAGGCGTTCGAGCAAGAGCTGAAGCTTTCTTT. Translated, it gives CSAEGVRARAEAFF.